The next 19 T cell receptor beta chains were all read from a single sample in a study of shared clonotypes between healthy human individuals. TCRdb's copy holds only in-frame clones and misses some; the assay was immunoSEQ multiplex PCR. The data show about 2,100,000 clones, 85% to 95% seen once. Selected positively for CCR7 and CD45RO-negative, naive CD8 cells excluded terminally differentiated effector memory CD45RA+ cells. Sequencing was carried out using naive CD8+ T cells from PBMCs. Receptors were obtained from a man aged 18-30 years in good health. Some clones in this sample may be carry-over from other donors' samples.

The chain joins TRBV4-3 to TRBJ2-1; D gene uncertain. V was shortened by 1 base and J by 7 bases, with 8 bases between the two germline ends. The CDR3 length is 13 residues. CDR1 is LGHNA and CDR2 is YSLEER in the germline V gene. The CDR3 region is CASSQVLGNEQFF. The CDR3 DNA reads TGCGCCAGCAGCCAAGTATTAGGAAATGAGCAGTTCTTC.

The gene calls are TRBV2 and TRBJ1-1; 7 bases are shared with TRBD1. The CDR3 runs 18 residues. The germline V gene encodes CDR1 SNHLY and CDR2 FYNNEI. Trimming at V came to 6 bases and at J to 0 bases, leaving 16 bases not matched to a gene. CDR3 bases: TGTGCCAGCAGAACTCGTGACCGACAGGGTTGGATGAACACTGAAGCTTTCTTT. Translating gives CASRTRDRQGWMNTEAFF.

Concerning this clone itself: Distinct nucleotide sequences in the sample also encode this CDR3. The V and J genes are TRBV4-2 and TRBJ2-3, with 7 bases lining up with TRBD2. Germline CDR1 reads LGHNA; CDR2 reads YNFKEQ. Trimming at V came to 4 bases and at J to 2 bases, leaving 3 bases not matched to a gene. The length of the CDR3 is 14 residues. DNA of the CDR3: TGTGCCAGCAGCCCTAGCGGATCCACAGATACGCAGTATTTT. It translates to CASSPSGSTDTQYF.

The chain combines TRBV6-6 with TRBJ1-1, with D unresolved. The CDR3 has 15 residues. Trimming cost V 0 bases and J 0 bases, with 8 bases left between them. Germline V gene data show CDR1 as MNHNY and CDR2 as SVGAGI (reference sequence). This CDR3 is CASSYSRIMNTEAFF. CDR3 DNA sequence: TGTGCCAGCAGTTACTCGAGGATCATGAACACTGAAGCTTTCTTT.

This chain joins TRBV5-6 and TRBJ1-1; D is ambiguous. The CDR3 runs 14 residues. CDR1 is SGHDT, CDR2 YYEEEE, per germline. V lost 1 base, J lost 2 bases, and 9 bases lay in between. In DNA, the CDR3 is TGTGCCAGCAGCTTGAGCGGTAGCAACACTGAAGCTTTCTTT. Protein: CASSLSGSNTEAFF.

This chain uses TRBV6-5 with TRBJ1-5, with D tentatively TRBD1 (5 bases). The CDR3 contains 16 residues. CDR1 and CDR2 from the germline V gene are MNHEY and SVGAGI. Trimming pared 0 bases from V and 8 bases from J, leaving 17 bases between. This chain's CDR3 is CASSYSGRQGVEPQHF. CDR3 coding DNA: TGTGCCAGCAGTTACTCGGGAAGGCAGGGCGTGGAGCCCCAGCATTTT.

The V gene is TRBV18, the J gene TRBJ2-1; 8 bases fit TRBD2. The CDR3 spans 16 residues. After removal of 3 bases from V and 1 base from J, the junction contained 5 bases not matched to a gene. Germline CDR1 and CDR2: KGHSH and LQKENI. CDR3 amino acids: CASSPRAGESYNEQFF. DNA of the CDR3: TGTGCCAGCTCACCTCGAGCGGGAGAGTCCTACAATGAGCAGTTCTTC.

The chain carries TRBV6-5 and TRBJ1-1; no reliable D call. Germline assignment: CDR1 MNHEY and CDR2 SVGAGI. V was clipped by 2 bases and J by 3 bases, with 10 bases between them. The CDR3 covers 14 residues. Written as DNA, the CDR3 is TGTGCCAGCAGTTACGAGGTCTACTACACTGAAGCTTTCTTT. Amino acids: CASSYEVYYTEAFF.

This clone turned up a few times. The chain employs TRBV29-1 and TRBJ2-7; TRBD1 aligns across 7 bases. CDR1 is SQVTM, CDR2 ANQGSEA, per germline. This CDR3 has 13 residues. With 7 bases clipped from V and 4 bases from J, the junction kept 10 bases outside the gene matches. The CDR3 DNA reads TGCAGCGCCGCGGACAGGTCTCTTTACGAGCAGTACTTC. It translates to CSAADRSLYEQYF.

This chain connects TRBV4-1 to TRBJ2-5, with TRBD1 identical over 8 bases. With V trimmed by 4 bases and J by 6 bases, 4 bases remained unmatched. The V gene's germline CDR1 is MGHRA and CDR2 YSYEKL. The CDR3 totals 13 residues. The CDR3: CASSPDRGQTQYF. CDR3 in DNA: TGCGCCAGCAGCCCTGACAGGGGACAGACCCAGTACTTC.

About this clone itself: A much more abundant neighbour one base away suggests this may be a read error. Other DNA sequences within the sample encode an identical CDR3. The rearrangement links TRBV28 to TRBJ1-1, with unresolved D. The CDR3 totals 11 residues. Trimming stripped 6 bases from V and 0 bases from J, with 2 bases between. The germline CDR1 and CDR2 sequences are MDHEN and SYDVKM. CDR3 residues: CASRLNTEAFF. The CDR3 region has the DNA TGTGCCAGCAGGTTGAACACTGAAGCTTTCTTT.

Comment on this clone: Other nucleotide sequences from this sample produce the same CDR3. The rearrangement joins TRBV4-1 to TRBJ2-7; 14 nucleotides line up with TRBD2. J was trimmed by 3 bases and V by 6 bases; bases with no gene match: 4. Germline V gene sequence: CDR1 MGHRA, CDR2 YSYEKL. The CDR3 consists of 15 residues. The CDR3 spells CASSLGLAGGYEQYF. The CDR3 DNA reads TGCGCCAGCAGTCTCGGACTAGCGGGAGGCTACGAGCAGTACTTC.

Details on this clone: Other nucleotide sequences in the sample specify the same CDR3. The chain combines TRBV27 with TRBJ1-4; TRBD1 agrees at 7 bases. The CDR3 loop spans 15 amino acids. V trimming: 4 bases; J trimming: 0 bases; junction bases outside the gene matches: 2. Germline V lookup: CDR1 MNHEY, CDR2 SMNVEV (reference sequence). The DNA for the CDR3 is TGTGCCAGCAGTTCGCAGGGGGCAACTAATGAAAAACTGTTTTTT. Amino acids: CASSSQGATNEKLFF.

This clone was detected only a few times. CDR3 DNA sequence: TGTGCCAGCGGAATCGGGACAGTCATTGAAGCTTTCTTT. Its protein product is CASGIGTVIEAFF. The chain has TRBV6-5 and TRBJ1-1, with 7 positions matching TRBD1. The CDR3 has 13 amino acids. CDR1 and CDR2 (germline): MNHEY, SVGAGI. V shed 8 bases and J 7 bases; nucleotides not matched to a gene: 10.

This chain's CDR3 is CASSLSAGGPHSGDTQYF. The CDR3 nucleotides read TGTGCCAGCAGTTTATCCGCGGGAGGGCCGCATTCTGGAGATACGCAGTATTTT. The chain combines TRBV27 with TRBJ2-3; 9 bases line up with TRBD2. The J segment lost 5 bases and the V segment lost 0 bases, leaving 12 bases of the junction unmatched. This CDR3 spans 18 amino acids. In germline, CDR1 is MNHEY, CDR2 SMNVEV (reference sequence).

The CDR3 loop reads CASSLSGAGGALYGYTF. For the CDR3, the DNA is TGCGCCAGCAGCTTGTCCGGAGCGGGGGGAGCCCTCTATGGCTACACCTTC. J is TRBJ1-2 and V is TRBV5-1; the D gene is possibly TRBD1 (5 bases). Per the germline V gene, CDR1 is SGHRS and CDR2 is YFSETQ. CDR3 length: 17 residues. V was trimmed by 1 base and J by 4 bases, leaving 20 bases between them.

DNA of the CDR3: TGTGCCACCAGCGGGCTAGCGGGACCCAGGCAGTTCTTC. Protein: CATSGLAGPRQFF. The V gene is TRBV15, the J gene TRBJ2-1; 9 bases are a match to TRBD2. The V gene's germline CDR1 is LNHNV and CDR2 YYDKDF (reference sequence). The CDR3 sequence is 13 residues long. V lost 5 bases to trimming and J lost 12 bases; unmatched junction nucleotides: 8.

The CDR3 DNA sequence: TGTGCCAGCAGCTTAGAGGCCGGGACTCTTATTTACAATGAGCAGTTCTTC. It yields the protein CASSLEAGTLIYNEQFF. V gene TRBV7-6 combines with J gene TRBJ2-1; tentative D call: TRBD2 (6 bases). CDR1 and CDR2 from the germline V gene are SGHVS and FNYEAQ. Trimming cost V 1 base and J 4 bases, with 17 bases left between them. The CDR3 consists of 17 residues.

Points on this clone: The same CDR3 can be traced to other DNA sequences in this sample. The V gene is TRBV27, the J gene TRBJ2-7, with unresolved D. The V gene lost 6 bases and the J gene lost 4 bases, with 10 bases spanning the gap. The CDR3 spans 12 residues. Germline V gene data show CDR1 as MNHEY and CDR2 as SMNVEV (reference sequence). Written as DNA, the CDR3 is TGTGCCAGCAGCTCAGCCCCTTACGAGCAGTACTTC. The encoded protein is CASSSAPYEQYF.